This T cell receptor beta chain came from a study of blood T cell repertoires in COVID-19. Participants were placed into cohorts based on the clinical history they reported. Sequencing was performed with immunoSEQ multiplex PCR; in TCRdb, only in-frame clones are kept and a portion is missing. The sample has about 290,000 clones; 89% are singletons. V was shortened by 0 bases and J by 0 bases, with 8 bases between the two germline ends. This CDR3 is 15 amino acids long. The germline V gene encodes CDR1 MNHEY and CDR2 SMNVEV (reference sequence). The sample consisted of PBMCs or T cells enriched from blood (not recorded which). The sequence was collected from a woman aged 40 to 50 who had recovered from COVID-19. This chain links TRBV27 with TRBJ1-1; D is unresolved. For the CDR3, the DNA is TGTGCCAGCAGTTTATCCCCAGACTTGAACACTGAAGCTTTCTTT. Residues: CASSLSPDLNTEAFF.